Given below is one TCR beta chain in context. The sample is drawn from a study of control samples from healthy donors and cancer patients. Sequencing was performed with immunoSEQ multiplex PCR; in TCRdb, only in-frame clones are kept and a portion is missing. Of about 150,000 clones listed, approximately 94% are singletons. This TCR derives from a man aged 35 to 55 in good health. The specimen was blood.

The CDR3 is CASSYSGTINTGELFF. The CDR3, as DNA: TGTGCCAGCAGTTACTCCGGCACTATAAACACCGGGGAGCTGTTTTTT. The rearrangement joins TRBV6-6 to TRBJ2-2; D remains ambiguous. The germline V and J ends were trimmed by 0 bases and 2 bases, with 10 bases remaining between them. The CDR3 has 16 amino acids. Germline V gene sequence: CDR1 MNHNY, CDR2 SVGAGI (reference sequence).